The 5 T cell receptor beta chains reported below all come from one sample, sequenced in a study of PD-1 blockade in classical Hodgkin lymphoma. All patients relapsed after autologous stem cell transplantation, and brentuximab vedotin exposure varied. Repertoires were generated with immunoSEQ multiplex PCR, while TCRdb's copy carries only in-frame clones and drops some. The table includes approximately 57,000 clones, more than 85% detected once. The sample was peripheral blood mononuclear cells (PBMCs), taken before the second cycle of nivolumab. Receptors originate from a human donor with classical Hodgkin lymphoma.

The rearrangement joins TRBV20-1 to TRBJ2-1; D is undetermined. The CDR3 loop spans 11 amino acids. V dropped 6 bases and J dropped 5 bases, with 8 bases sitting between them. Germline lookup yields CDR1 DFQATT and CDR2 SNEGSKA (reference sequence). This chain's CDR3 is CSAYRDNEQFF. The CDR3 DNA follows: TGCAGTGCGTATCGGGACAATGAGCAGTTCTTC.

The chain carries TRBV9 and TRBJ2-1, with no clear D. The CDR3 is 13 residues long. The germline CDR1 and CDR2 sequences are SGDLS and YYNGEE. Trimming left V 0 bases short and J 7 bases short, with 8 bases between. CDR3 sequence: CASSVGTANEQFF. The CDR3 bases are TGTGCCAGCAGCGTAGGAACTGCAAATGAGCAGTTCTTC.

This clone was detected only a few times. The rearrangement uses TRBV10-3 and TRBJ1-5; D uncertain. This CDR3 has 16 residues. The V gene's germline CDR1 is ENHRY and CDR2 SYGVKD. The ends were cut back, 2 bases at V and 5 bases at J, with 16 bases in the middle. The CDR3 region has the DNA TGTGCCATCAGTGAGGGCCGTCGGTCCCCTGATCAGCCCCAGCATTTT. Encoded protein: CAISEGRRSPDQPQHF.

The table lists this clone with a count of one. The chain has TRBV14 and TRBJ2-7, with a tentative D call TRBD1 (5 bases). The CDR3 has 17 amino acids. Germline loops: CDR1 SGHDN, CDR2 FVKESK. The ends were cut back, 2 bases at V and 5 bases at J, with 22 bases in the middle. CDR3 bases: TGTGCCAGCAGCCAAATAGGACACAGGCCCACTGGTAACGAGCAGTACTTC. Amino acids: CASSQIGHRPTGNEQYF.

The V and J genes are TRBV18 and TRBJ1-4; D is uncertain. The germline V gene has CDR1 KGHSH and CDR2 LQKENI. This CDR3 has 17 amino acids. V lost 4 bases and J 0 bases, leaving 15 bases between the germline ends. CDR3 DNA sequence: TGTGCCAGCTCACATAATGCCGCGGGTGCAACTAATGAAAAACTGTTTTTT. It codes for CASSHNAAGATNEKLFF.